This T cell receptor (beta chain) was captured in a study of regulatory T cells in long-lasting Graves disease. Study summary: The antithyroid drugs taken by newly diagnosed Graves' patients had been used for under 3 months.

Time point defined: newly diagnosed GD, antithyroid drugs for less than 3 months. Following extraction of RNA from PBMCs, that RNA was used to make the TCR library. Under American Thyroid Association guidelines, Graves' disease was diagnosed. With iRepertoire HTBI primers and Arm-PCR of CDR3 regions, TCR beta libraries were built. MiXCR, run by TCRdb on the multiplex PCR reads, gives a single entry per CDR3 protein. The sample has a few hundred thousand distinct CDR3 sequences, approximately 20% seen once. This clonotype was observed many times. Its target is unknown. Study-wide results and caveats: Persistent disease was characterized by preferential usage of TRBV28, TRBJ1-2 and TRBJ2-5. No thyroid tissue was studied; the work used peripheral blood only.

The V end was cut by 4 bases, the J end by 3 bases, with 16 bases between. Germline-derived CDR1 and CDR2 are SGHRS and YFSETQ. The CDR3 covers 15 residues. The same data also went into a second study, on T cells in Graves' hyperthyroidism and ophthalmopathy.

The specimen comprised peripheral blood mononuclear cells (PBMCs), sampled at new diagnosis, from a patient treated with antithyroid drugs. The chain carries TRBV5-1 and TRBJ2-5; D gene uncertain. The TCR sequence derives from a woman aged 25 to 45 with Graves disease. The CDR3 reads CASSSAAAAEETQYF. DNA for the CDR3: TGCGCCAGCAGCAGTGCCGCCGCGGCAGAAGAGACCCAGTACTTC.